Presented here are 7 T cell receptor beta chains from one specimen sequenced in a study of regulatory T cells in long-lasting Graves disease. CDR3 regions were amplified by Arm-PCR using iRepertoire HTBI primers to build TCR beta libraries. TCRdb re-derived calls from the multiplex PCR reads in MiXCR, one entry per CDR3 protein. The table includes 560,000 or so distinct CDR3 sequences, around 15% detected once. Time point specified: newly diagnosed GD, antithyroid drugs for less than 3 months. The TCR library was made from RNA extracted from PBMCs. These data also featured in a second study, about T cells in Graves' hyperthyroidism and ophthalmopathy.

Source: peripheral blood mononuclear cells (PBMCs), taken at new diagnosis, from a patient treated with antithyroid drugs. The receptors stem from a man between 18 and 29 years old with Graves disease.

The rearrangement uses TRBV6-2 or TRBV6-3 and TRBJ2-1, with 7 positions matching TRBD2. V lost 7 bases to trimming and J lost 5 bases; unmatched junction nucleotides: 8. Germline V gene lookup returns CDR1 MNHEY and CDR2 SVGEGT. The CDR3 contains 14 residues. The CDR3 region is CASTFRGGNNEQFF. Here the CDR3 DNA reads TGTGCCAGCACCTTTCGGGGAGGGAACAATGAGCAGTTCTTC.

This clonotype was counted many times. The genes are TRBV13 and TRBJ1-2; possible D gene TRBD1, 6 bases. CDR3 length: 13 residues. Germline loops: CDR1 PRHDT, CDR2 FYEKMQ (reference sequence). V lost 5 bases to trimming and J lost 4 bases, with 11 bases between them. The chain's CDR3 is CASSRGQSYGYTF. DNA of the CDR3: TGTGCCAGCAGCCGAGGACAGTCCTATGGCTACACCTTC.

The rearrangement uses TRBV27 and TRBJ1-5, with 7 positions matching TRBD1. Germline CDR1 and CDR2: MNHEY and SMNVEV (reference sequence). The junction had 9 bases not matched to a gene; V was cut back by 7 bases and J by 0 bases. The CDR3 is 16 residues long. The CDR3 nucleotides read TGTGCCAGCAACCCGACAGGGATAAATAGCAATCAGCCCCAGCATTTT. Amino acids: CASNPTGINSNQPQHF.

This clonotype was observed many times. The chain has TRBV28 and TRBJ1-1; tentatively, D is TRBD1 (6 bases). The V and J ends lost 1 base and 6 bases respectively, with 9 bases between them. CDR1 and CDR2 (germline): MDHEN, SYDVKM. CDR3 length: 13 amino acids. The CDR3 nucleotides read TGTGCCAGCAGTTTATCAGGGGATGCTGAAGCTTTCTTT. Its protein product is CASSLSGDAEAFF.

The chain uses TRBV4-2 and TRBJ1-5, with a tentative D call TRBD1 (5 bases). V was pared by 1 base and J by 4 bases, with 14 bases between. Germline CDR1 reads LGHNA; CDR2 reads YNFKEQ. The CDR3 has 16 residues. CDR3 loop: CASSQVEGRLNQPQHF. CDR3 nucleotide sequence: TGTGCCAGCAGCCAAGTTGAGGGGCGGTTGAATCAGCCCCAGCATTTT.

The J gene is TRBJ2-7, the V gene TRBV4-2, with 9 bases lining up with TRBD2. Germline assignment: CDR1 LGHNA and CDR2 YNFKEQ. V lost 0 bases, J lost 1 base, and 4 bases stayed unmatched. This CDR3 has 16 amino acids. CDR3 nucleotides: TGTGCCAGCAGCCAAGATGGGACTAGCCCGTCCTACGAGCAGTACTTC. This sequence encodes CASSQDGTSPSYEQYF.

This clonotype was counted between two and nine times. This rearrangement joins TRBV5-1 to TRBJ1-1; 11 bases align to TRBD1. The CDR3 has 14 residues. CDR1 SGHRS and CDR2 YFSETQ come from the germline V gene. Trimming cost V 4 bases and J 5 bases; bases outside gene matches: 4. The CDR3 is CASSIGQGATEAFF. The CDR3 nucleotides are TGCGCCAGCAGCATAGGACAGGGGGCGACTGAAGCTTTCTTT.